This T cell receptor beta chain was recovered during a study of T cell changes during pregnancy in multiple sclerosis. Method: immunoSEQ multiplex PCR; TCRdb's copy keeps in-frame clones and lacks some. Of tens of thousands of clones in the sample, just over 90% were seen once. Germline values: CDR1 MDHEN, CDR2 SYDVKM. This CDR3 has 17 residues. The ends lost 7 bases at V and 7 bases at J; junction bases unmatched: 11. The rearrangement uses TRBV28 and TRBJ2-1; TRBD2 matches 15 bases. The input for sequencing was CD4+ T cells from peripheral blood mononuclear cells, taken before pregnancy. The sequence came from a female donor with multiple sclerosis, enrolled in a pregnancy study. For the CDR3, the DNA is TGTGCCAGCAACCACAGGGGGACTAGCGGGAGGTTTAATGAGCAGTTCTTC. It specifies CASNHRGTSGRFNEQFF.